These 18 T cell receptor beta chains were sequenced from one sample in a study of blood T cell repertoires in COVID-19. Here immunoSEQ multiplex PCR was the method, and the copy in TCRdb shows in-frame clones only, minus some. Among about 150,000 clones listed, approximately 82% were seen once. The specimen was peripheral blood. The source of these receptors is a woman in her 70s who had recovered from COVID-19.

The J gene is TRBJ1-2, the V gene TRBV6-2 or TRBV6-3; D remains ambiguous. With 4 bases removed from V and 7 bases from J, the gap between germline ends came to 7 bases. Germline CDR1 MNHEY, CDR2 SVGEGT. The CDR3 has 11 amino acids. CDR3 region: CASSSLIGYTF. CDR3 DNA sequence: TGTGCCAGCAGTTCCCTTATTGGCTACACCTTC.

Only one count was recorded for this clone. V gene TRBV11-1 combines with J gene TRBJ2-4; D may be TRBD1 (7 bases). The germline V gene has CDR1 SGHAT and CDR2 FQDESV (reference sequence). V was cut by 5 bases and J by 7 bases, with 15 bases left in between. This CDR3 spans 14 amino acids. The CDR3 region has the DNA TGTGCCAGCAGCCCCCGGACAGGAGGGAACATTCAGTACTTC. It yields the protein CASSPRTGGNIQYF.

The chain couples TRBV29-1 to TRBJ2-7; D not resolved. The germline V gene has CDR1 SQVTM and CDR2 ANQGSEA. This CDR3 is built from 11 residues. V lost 3 bases and J lost 6, with 9 bases in between. The CDR3 spells CSVEVGPEQYF. The CDR3 DNA reads TGCAGCGTTGAGGTTGGCCCCGAGCAGTACTTC.

The gene calls are TRBV6-1 and TRBJ1-5; D uncertain. In germline, CDR1 is MNHNS, CDR2 SASEGT. V was clipped by 1 base and J by 0 bases, with 7 bases between them. CDR3 size: 15 residues. This CDR3 is CASSEGRNSNQPQHF. In DNA, the CDR3 is TGTGCCAGCAGTGAAGGCAGAAATAGCAATCAGCCCCAGCATTTT.

The V gene is TRBV7-9, the J gene TRBJ2-5; no reliable D call. Deletions cut 3 bases from V and 5 bases from J, with 7 bases between. Germline V gene sequence: CDR1 SEHNR, CDR2 FQNEAQ (reference sequence). The CDR3 spans 12 residues. CDR3 coding DNA: TGTGCCAGCAGCTTGCCTCAGGAGACCCAGTACTTC. Translated, it gives CASSLPQETQYF.

This clone was seen only once. The rearrangement uses TRBV5-1 and TRBJ2-1; maybe TRBD2 (5 bases). The germline V gene encodes CDR1 SGHRS and CDR2 YFSETQ. Trimming took off 1 base at V and 8 bases at J, with 13 bases between the two ends. The CDR3 contains 14 residues. The CDR3 protein is CASSLLSPGDEQFF. In DNA form, the CDR3 reads TGCGCCAGCAGCTTGTTGTCCCCCGGGGATGAGCAGTTCTTC.

The V gene is TRBV3-1 (or the pseudogene TRBV3-2), the J gene TRBJ1-1; possibly TRBD1 for D (6 bases). This CDR3 is built from 17 residues. Germline-derived CDR1 and CDR2 are LGHDT and YNNKEL (reference sequence). V lost 4 bases, J lost 0 bases, and 18 bases lay in between. The CDR3 DNA reads TGTGCCAGCAGCCGAATGGGGGCAGGCCCCTTGAACACTGAAGCTTTCTTT. Residues: CASSRMGAGPLNTEAFF.

The chain is built from TRBV28 and TRBJ2-2; TRBD2 agrees at 7 bases. The CDR3 extends over 16 amino acids. With V trimmed by 4 bases and J by 2 bases, 7 bases remained unmatched. Germline CDR1 and CDR2: MDHEN and SYDVKM. The CDR3 DNA reads TGTGCCAGCAGTTCCCCTAGCGGCGCCAACACCGGGGAGCTGTTTTTT. It translates to CASSSPSGANTGELFF.

The chain carries TRBV18 and TRBJ1-6; possible D gene TRBD1, 6 bases. CDR3 length: 15 amino acids. Trimming removed 3 bases at V and 8 bases at J, with 14 bases between. The germline V gene encodes CDR1 KGHSH and CDR2 LQKENI. CDR3 sequence: CASSPGANRDSPLHF. The DNA for the CDR3 is TGTGCCAGCTCACCCGGGGCCAACAGGGATTCACCCCTCCACTTT. The full variable domain, its missing parts supplied by reference TRBV18 and TRBJ1-6, is NAGVMQNPRHLVRRRGQEARLRCSPMKGHSHVYWYRQLPEEGLKFMVYLQKENIIDESGMPKERFSAEFPKEGPSILRIQQVVRGDSAAYFCASSPGANRDSPLHFGNGTRLTVT.

This sequence joins TRBV11-1 and TRBJ2-1; D gene uncertain. The CDR3 consists of 11 residues. Germline V gene data show CDR1 as SGHAT and CDR2 as FQDESV (reference sequence). V lost 5 bases and J 5 bases, leaving 4 bases between the germline ends. The CDR3 DNA sequence: TGTGCCAGCAGCCCTCACAATGAGCAGTTCTTC. It codes for CASSPHNEQFF.

The chain uses TRBV29-1 and TRBJ1-1, with D possibly matching TRBD1 (5 bases). This CDR3 contains 11 residues. Per the germline V gene, CDR1 is SQVTM and CDR2 is ANQGSEA. The V and J ends lost 0 bases and 11 bases respectively, with 10 bases between them. The CDR3 region has the DNA TGCAGCGTTGAAGATGGGGCAAGGGCTTTCTTT. Encoded protein: CSVEDGARAFF.

V gene TRBV5-1 combines with J gene TRBJ2-2; 8 nucleotides agree with TRBD1. Unmatched junction bases numbered 5, after V lost 4 bases and J lost 0 bases. Looked up from germline, CDR1 is SGHRS and CDR2 is YFSETQ. The CDR3 is made up of 16 amino acids. In DNA form, the CDR3 reads TGCGCCAGCAGCGCCCAGACAGGGGCGAACACCGGGGAGCTGTTTTTT. It encodes CASSAQTGANTGELFF.

The rearrangement links TRBV29-1 to TRBJ2-2; D might be TRBD1 (5 bases). V lost 6 bases, J lost 2 bases, and 13 bases lay in between. This CDR3 is built from 14 residues. Germline values: CDR1 SQVTM, CDR2 ANQGSEA. The CDR3 DNA reads TGCAGCGTGGCCAAGGGGTTTAACACCGGGGAGCTGTTTTTT. This codes for CSVAKGFNTGELFF.

This chain links TRBV15 with TRBJ1-5; D gene unclear. This CDR3 is 14 amino acids long. Looked up from germline, CDR1 is LNHNV and CDR2 is YYDKDF (reference sequence). The germline V and J ends were trimmed by 6 bases and 7 bases, with 16 bases remaining between them. The CDR3: CATRRGRDRQPQHF. In nucleotides, the CDR3 is TGTGCCACCAGGCGTGGGCGCGATAGGCAGCCCCAGCATTTT.

The V gene is TRBV7-9, the J gene TRBJ1-2; D possibly corresponds to TRBD1 (5 bases). Germline CDR1 reads SEHNR; CDR2 reads FQNEAQ (reference sequence). V lost 6 bases, J lost 5 bases, and 13 bases lay in between. This CDR3 is built from 13 residues. CDR3: CASRKTEFYGYTF. Written as DNA, the CDR3 is TGTGCCAGCAGAAAGACAGAGTTTTATGGCTACACCTTC.

The chain carries TRBV9 and TRBJ1-1; possibly TRBD1 for D (5 bases). Trimming removed 0 bases at V and 7 bases at J, with 16 bases between. The CDR3 contains 15 residues. CDR1 and CDR2 (germline): SGDLS, YYNGEE. CDR3 sequence reads: CASSVAPGLGGEAFF. Here the CDR3 DNA reads TGTGCCAGCAGCGTAGCCCCAGGGCTGGGAGGTGAAGCTTTCTTT.

The J gene is TRBJ1-5, the V gene TRBV2; 8 bases are a match to TRBD1. Germline CDR1 and CDR2: SNHLY and FYNNEI. This CDR3 spans 14 amino acids. Losses at the gene ends were 5 bases for V and 5 bases for J; bases not matched to a gene: 5. The CDR3 DNA is TGTGCCAGCAGTCAACAGGGGGGGGATCAGCCCCAGCATTTT. Residues: CASSQQGGDQPQHF.

The rearrangement uses TRBV9 and TRBJ1-2, with D perhaps TRBD1 (5 bases). The germline V and J ends were trimmed by 3 bases and 4 bases, with 13 bases remaining between them. This CDR3 contains 14 residues. Germline CDR1 and CDR2: SGDLS and YYNGEE. The CDR3 DNA sequence: TGTGCCAGCAGCGCCCTCGGGGGGGGCTATGGCTACACCTTC. This translates into CASSALGGGYGYTF.